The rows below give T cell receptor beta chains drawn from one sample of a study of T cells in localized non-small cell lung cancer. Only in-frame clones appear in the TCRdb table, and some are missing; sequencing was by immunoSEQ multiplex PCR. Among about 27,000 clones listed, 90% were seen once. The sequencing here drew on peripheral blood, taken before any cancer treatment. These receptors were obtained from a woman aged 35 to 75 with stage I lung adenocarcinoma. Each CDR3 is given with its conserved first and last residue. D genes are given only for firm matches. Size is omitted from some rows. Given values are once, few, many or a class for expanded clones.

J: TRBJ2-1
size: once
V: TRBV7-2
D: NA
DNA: TGTGCCAGCAGTCGCGGGACCCCCGTTTGGGAGCAGTTCTTC
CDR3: CASSRGTPVWEQFF

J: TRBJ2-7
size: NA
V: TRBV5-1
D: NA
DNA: TGCGCCAGCAGCTTGGGGGGAGACAACGAGCAGTACTTC
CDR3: CASSLGGDNEQYF

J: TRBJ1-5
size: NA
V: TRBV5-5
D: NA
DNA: TGTGCCAGCAGCTTGGGACAGGCGTTTAATCAGCCCCAGCATTTT
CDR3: CASSLGQAFNQPQHF

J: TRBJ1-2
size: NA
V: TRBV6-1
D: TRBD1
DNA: TGTGCCAGCAGTGAAGCGGCGAGAGACAGGGGGCTTGGCTACACCTTC
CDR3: CASSEAARDRGLGYTF

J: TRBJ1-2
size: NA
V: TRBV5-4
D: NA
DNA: TGTGCCAGCAGCCGGGGGGGGGCAAACTATGGCTACACCTTC
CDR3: CASSRGGANYGYTF

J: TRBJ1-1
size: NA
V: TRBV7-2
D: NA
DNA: TGTGCCAGCACCCCGGGACCTTGGAACACTGAAGCTTTCTTT
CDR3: CASTPGPWNTEAFF

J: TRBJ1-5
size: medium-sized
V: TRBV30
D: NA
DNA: TGTGCCTGGGCAGGGCAAGGGGCTCTACAGGCCCAGCATTTT
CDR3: CAWAGQGALQAQHF

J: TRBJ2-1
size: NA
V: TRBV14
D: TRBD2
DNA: TGTGCCAGCAGCCACCGGGGGGGCGGCAATGAGCAGTTCTTC
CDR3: CASSHRGGGNEQFF

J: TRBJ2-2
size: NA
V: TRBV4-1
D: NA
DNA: TGCGCCAGCAGCCAAGGGGGGGCCGGCGGGGAGCTGTTTTTT
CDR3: CASSQGGAGGELFF

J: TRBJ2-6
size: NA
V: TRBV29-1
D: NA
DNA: TGCAGCGTTGGGAGCACTGGGGCCAACGTCCTGACTTTC
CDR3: CSVGSTGANVLTF

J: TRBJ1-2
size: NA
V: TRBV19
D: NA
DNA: TGTGCCAGTAGCGGCTGGGGAGTCCGTGGCTACACCTTC
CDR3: CASSGWGVRGYTF

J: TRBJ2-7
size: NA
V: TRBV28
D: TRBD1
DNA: TGTGCCAGCAGTTTGTCCCTGACAGGGGCCGTTGAGCAGTACTTC
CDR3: CASSLSLTGAVEQYF

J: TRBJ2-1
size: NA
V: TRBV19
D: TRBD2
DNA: TGTGCCAGTAGTCCCCTGGGGGGGAGCTCCTACAATGAGCAGTTCTTC
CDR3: CASSPLGGSSYNEQFF

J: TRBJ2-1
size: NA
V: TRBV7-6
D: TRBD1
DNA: TGTGCCAGCAGCTCCGACAGGGGGCAGTACAATGAGCAGTTCTTC
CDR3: CASSSDRGQYNEQFF

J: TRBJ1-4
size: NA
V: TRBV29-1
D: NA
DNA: TGCAGCGTTACGACGGACTTAGAAGAACTGTTTTTT
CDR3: CSVTTDLEELFF

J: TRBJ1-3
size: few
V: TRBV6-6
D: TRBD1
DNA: TGTGCCAGCAGTGTACAGGGGAAAGGAAACACCATATATTTT
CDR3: CASSVQGKGNTIYF

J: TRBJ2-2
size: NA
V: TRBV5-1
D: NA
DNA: TGCGCCAGCAGCTTGGTCGGCAGAAACACCGGGGAGCTGTTTTTT
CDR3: CASSLVGRNTGELFF

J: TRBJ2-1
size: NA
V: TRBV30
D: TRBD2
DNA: TGTGCCTGGAGTCAGGGACTAGCGTACAATGAGCAGTTCTTC
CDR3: CAWSQGLAYNEQFF

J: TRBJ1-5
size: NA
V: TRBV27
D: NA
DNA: TGTGCCAGCAGTCCCCTGGGGGGGGAAATCTTCAATCAGCCCCAGCATTTT
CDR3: CASSPLGGEIFNQPQHF

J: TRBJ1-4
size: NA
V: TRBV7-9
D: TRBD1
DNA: TGTGCCAGCAGCGCACCACCCCTACAGGGGATAGAAAAACTGTTTTTT
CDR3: CASSAPPLQGIEKLFF

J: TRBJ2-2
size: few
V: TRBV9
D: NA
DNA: TGTGCCAGCAGCACCGGGAACACCGGGGAGCTGTTTTTT
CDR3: CASSTGNTGELFF

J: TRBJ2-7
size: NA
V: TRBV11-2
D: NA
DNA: TGTGCCAGCAGCTTAGGGGGAGGAGGCGAGCAGTACTTC
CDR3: CASSLGGGGEQYF

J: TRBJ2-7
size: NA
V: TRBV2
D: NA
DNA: TGTGCCAGCAGCACCACCTACGAGCAGTACTTC
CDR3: CASSTTYEQYF

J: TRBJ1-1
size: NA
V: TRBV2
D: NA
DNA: TGTGCCAGCAGTGTCGAGGGACAGAACACTGAAGCTTTCTTT
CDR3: CASSVEGQNTEAFF

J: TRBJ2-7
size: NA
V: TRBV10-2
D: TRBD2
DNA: TGCGCCAGCAGATCCGTAGCGGGGAGCTCCTACGAGCAGTACTTC
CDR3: CASRSVAGSSYEQYF

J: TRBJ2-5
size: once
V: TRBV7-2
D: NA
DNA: TGTGCCAGCAGCCAGCAGGCGGGCCCGGGGACCCAGTACTTC
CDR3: CASSQQAGPGTQYF

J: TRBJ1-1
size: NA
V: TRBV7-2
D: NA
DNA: TGTGCCAGCAGCTTAGCTGCGGGGAGCACTGAAGCTTTCTTT
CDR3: CASSLAAGSTEAFF

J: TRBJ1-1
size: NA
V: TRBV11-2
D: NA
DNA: TGTGCCAGCCACTCGAGGAGGCAGAACACTGAAGCTTTCTTT
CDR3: CASHSRRQNTEAFF

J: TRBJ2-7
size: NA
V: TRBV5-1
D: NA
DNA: TGCGCCAGCAGTCTTTCGGGGGTGTCCTACGAGCAGTACTTC
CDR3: CASSLSGVSYEQYF

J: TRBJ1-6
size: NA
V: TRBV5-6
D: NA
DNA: TGTGCCAGCAGATTCCGGGCAGGGAGCTCCTATAATTCACCCCTCCACTTT
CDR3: CASRFRAGSSYNSPLHF

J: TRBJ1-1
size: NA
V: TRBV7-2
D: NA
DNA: TGTGCCAGCAGCTTAGACAGGGTGAACACTGAAGCTTTCTTT
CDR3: CASSLDRVNTEAFF

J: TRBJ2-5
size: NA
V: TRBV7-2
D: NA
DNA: TGTGCCAGCAGCTTATGGGGGGCCGGGGAGACCCAGTACTTC
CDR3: CASSLWGAGETQYF

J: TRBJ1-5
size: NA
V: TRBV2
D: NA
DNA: TGTGCCAGCACCCAGGGGTTTAGACAGCCCCAGCATTTT
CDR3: CASTQGFRQPQHF